One and the same sample provided the 28 T cell receptor beta chains below, sequenced in a study of regulatory T cells in long-lasting Graves disease. Documented time point: newly diagnosed GD, antithyroid drugs for less than 3 months. Extracted RNA from PBMCs served as the source of the TCR library. iRepertoire HTBI primers and Arm-PCR of CDR3 regions built TCR beta libraries. MiXCR, run by TCRdb on the multiplex PCR reads, gives a single entry per CDR3 protein. This sample has about 450,000 distinct CDR3 sequences, with less than 20% found just once. These data were also reused for a study on T cells in Graves' hyperthyroidism and ophthalmopathy.

Here the sequenced sample was peripheral blood mononuclear cells (PBMCs), taken at new diagnosis, from a patient treated with antithyroid drugs. These receptors were taken from a woman in her twenties or thirties with Graves disease.

This CDR3 reads CASGGLADNNEQFF. The DNA for the CDR3 is TGTGCCAGCGGCGGACTAGCGGACAACAATGAGCAGTTCTTC. V usage is TRBV6-2 or TRBV6-3 and J usage is TRBJ2-1; 10 nucleotides agree with TRBD2. CDR3 length equals 14 residues. With V trimmed by 8 bases and J by 5 bases, 6 bases remained unmatched. CDR1 and CDR2 (germline): MNHEY, SVGEGT.

This clonotype was detected ten times or more. CDR3 DNA: TGTGCCAGCAGCTTAGACGGGACACGATACAATGAGCAGTTCTTC. Translating it yields CASSLDGTRYNEQFF. The chain carries TRBV11-2 and TRBJ2-1; D may be TRBD1 (6 bases). CDR3 length: 15 residues. The V gene's germline CDR1 is SGHAT and CDR2 FQNNGV. V was trimmed by 0 bases and J by 4 bases, leaving 10 bases between them.

This clonotype was found many times. This rearrangement joins TRBV7-2 to TRBJ1-1; D uncertain. The V end was cut by 0 bases, the J end by 1 base, with 6 bases between. There are 14 residues in the CDR3. Germline assignment: CDR1 SGHTA and CDR2 FQGNSA. CDR3: CASSLAPTNTEAFF. CDR3 nucleotides: TGTGCCAGCAGCTTAGCACCGACGAACACTGAAGCTTTCTTT.

As for this clonotype: A much larger clone differs from this one at a single base, so this may be a read error. This CDR3 is missing its conserved last phenylalanine or tryptophan, likely due to a read error. The V gene is TRBV7-8, the J gene TRBJ2-7, with 10 positions matching TRBD2. There are 15 residues in the CDR3. After removal of 6 bases from V and 0 bases from J, the junction contained 5 bases not matched to a gene. The germline CDR1 and CDR2 sequences are SGHVS and FQNEAQ. CDR3 region: CASSEGLASSYEQYL. The CDR3 DNA reads as TGTGCCAGCAGTGAGGGACTAGCGAGCTCCTACGAGCAGTACTTA.

This clonotype was seen ten or more times. The genes are TRBV18 and TRBJ2-2; D possibly corresponds to TRBD2 (6 bases). Trimming cost V 3 bases and J 1 base, with 9 bases left between them. CDR1 and CDR2 (germline): KGHSH, LQKENI. The CDR3 totals 15 residues. The CDR3 spells CASSPGLVNTGELFF. CDR3 in DNA: TGTGCCAGCTCACCGGGACTTGTGAACACCGGGGAGCTGTTTTTT.

This clonotype was counted a few times. The rearrangement joins TRBV30 to TRBJ1-3; D is perhaps TRBD1 (5 bases). Per germline, CDR1 GTSNPN and CDR2 SVGIG (reference sequence). The V and J ends lost 1 base and 4 bases respectively, with 11 bases between them. The CDR3 loop spans 14 amino acids. The CDR3 DNA follows: TGTGCCTGGAGTGCGGGGGATGCGGGAAACACCATATATTTT. Translated, it gives CAWSAGDAGNTIYF. The full variable domain, in which reference TRBV30 and TRBJ1-3 provide the parts outside the CDR3, is SQTIHQWPATLVQPVGSPLSLECTVEGTSNPNLYWYRQAAGRGLQLLFYSVGIGQISSEVPQNLSASRPQDRQFILSSKKLLLSDSGFYLCAWSAGDAGNTIYFGEGSWLTVV.

The chain joins TRBV11-1 to TRBJ2-3, with 14 bases fitting TRBD2. Unmatched junction bases numbered 11, after V lost 5 bases and J lost 4 bases. Per germline, CDR1 SGHAT and CDR2 FQDESV (reference sequence). The CDR3 has 18 amino acids. CDR3 amino acids: CASSLRRTSGRQPDTQYF. The CDR3 DNA reads as TGTGCCAGCAGCCTTAGAAGGACTAGCGGGAGGCAGCCAGATACGCAGTATTTT.

This clonotype has ten or more counts. DNA for the CDR3: TGTGCCACCGAGACAGGGTGGGGTGGTGGCTACACCTTC. Encoded protein: CATETGWGGGYTF. J is TRBJ1-2 and V is TRBV3-1; 7 positions match TRBD1. V lost 10 bases to trimming and J lost 7 bases; unmatched junction nucleotides: 12. Germline CDR1 and CDR2: LGHDT and YNNKEL (reference sequence). The CDR3 extends over 13 amino acids.

Only a few counts were recorded for this clonotype. The CDR3 nucleotides are TGCAGCGTTGACTCTCGGGAGGGAAACTACGAGCAGTACTTC. Translating gives CSVDSREGNYEQYF. The chain employs TRBV29-1 and TRBJ2-7; TRBD2 aligns across 8 bases. The V and J ends lost 3 bases and 3 bases, in that order; junction bases with no gene match: 7. CDR3 length: 14 residues. Germline CDR1 reads SQVTM; CDR2 reads ANQGSEA.

This clonotype occurred a few times. The V call is TRBV7-8, the J call TRBJ2-6; tentative D call: TRBD1 (6 bases). Per the germline V gene, CDR1 is SGHVS and CDR2 is FQNEAQ. This CDR3 region has 16 residues. V was trimmed by 9 bases and J by 0 bases, leaving 15 bases between them. The CDR3 here is CASTDRRTSGANVLTF. For the CDR3, the DNA is TGTGCCAGTACAGACAGGCGGACCTCTGGGGCCAACGTCCTGACTTTC.

Of note for this clonotype: A read error may explain this, as a much larger clone is one base away. The rearrangement links TRBV2 to TRBJ2-1; perhaps TRBD2 as D (5 bases). With the DNA end fitting TRBJ2-5 better, the J assignment may be wrong. Germline CDR1 reads SNHLY; CDR2 reads FYNNEI. The CDR3 extends over 12 amino acids. The CDR3 sequence: CVSCLGEETQYF. The DNA for the CDR3 is TGTGTCAGTTGCCTGGGAGAAGAGACCCAGTACTTC.

The chain has TRBV18 and TRBJ2-1; D not certain. The germline V and J ends were trimmed by 2 bases and 5 bases, with 7 bases remaining between them. In germline, CDR1 is KGHSH, CDR2 LQKENI. The CDR3 spans 13 residues. The CDR3 DNA reads TGTGCCAGCTCACCAACATCAGACAATGAGCAGTTCTTC. This sequence encodes CASSPTSDNEQFF.

This clonotype has just a few counts. The genes are TRBV10-3 and TRBJ1-5; D is possibly TRBD1 (6 bases). V lost 3 bases, J lost 4 bases, and 10 bases lay in between. The CDR3 runs 14 residues. The germline V gene has CDR1 ENHRY and CDR2 SYGVKD. The CDR3 protein is CAISEQGRNQPQHF. The CDR3 nucleotides read TGTGCCATCAGTGAACAGGGAAGGAATCAGCCCCAGCATTTT.

About this clonotype: A far larger clone is just one base off, so this is likely a read error. The CDR3 DNA reads as TGTGCCAGCATGACTAGCGAGAGCCCCGTAAATGAGCAGTACTTC. This codes for CASMTSESPVNEQYF. This chain joins TRBV28 and TRBJ2-7; 8 bases are a match to TRBD2. The CDR3 sequence is 15 residues long. J was trimmed by 7 bases and V by 7 bases; bases with no gene match: 15. Germline V lookup: CDR1 MDHEN, CDR2 SYDVKM.

This clonotype was observed at least ten times. CDR3 loop: CASRGDGYNSYEQYF. CDR3 bases: TGTGCCAGCCGGGGGGACGGGTACAACTCCTACGAGCAGTACTTC. V usage is TRBV27 and J usage is TRBJ2-7, with 7 bases that match TRBD2. The CDR3 covers 15 residues. J lost 0 bases, V lost 8 bases, and 10 bases had no gene match. The V gene's germline CDR1 is MNHEY and CDR2 SMNVEV (reference sequence).

The V gene is TRBV5-1, the J gene TRBJ2-4; D is undetermined. The better agreement between TRBJ2-7 and the DNA end casts doubt on the J call. The CDR3 loop spans 14 amino acids. Germline lookup yields CDR1 SGHRS and CDR2 YFSETQ. CDR3 coding DNA: TGCGCCAGCAGCTTGGCTAGGGACTCCTACGAGCAGTACTTC. Translation: CASSLARDSYEQYF.

In its sample, this clonotype was seen once. The V call is TRBV9, the J call TRBJ2-1; 15 positions agree with TRBD2. The trim removed 3 bases at V and 7 bases at J, leaving 11 bases unmatched. Germline V lookup: CDR1 SGDLS, CDR2 YYNGEE. The CDR3 has 18 amino acids. The CDR3 spells CASSAWVGTSGRPNEQFF. The CDR3 nucleotides are TGTGCCAGCAGCGCGTGGGTGGGGACTAGCGGGAGGCCAAATGAGCAGTTCTTC. Full variable domain (outside the CDR3, taken from reference TRBV9 and TRBJ2-1): DSGVTQTPKHLITATGQRVTLRCSPRSGDLSVYWYQQSLDQGLQFLIQYYNGEERAKGNILERFSAQQFPDLHSELNLSSLELGDSALYFCASSAWVGTSGRPNEQFFGPGTRLTVL.

This clonotype was seen at least ten times. This chain connects TRBV7-9 to TRBJ2-3, with D perhaps TRBD1 (6 bases). Germline V gene sequence: CDR1 SEHNR, CDR2 FQNEAQ (reference sequence). The CDR3 extends over 15 amino acids. V was trimmed by 1 base and J by 2 bases, leaving 10 bases between them. The CDR3 DNA follows: TGTGCCAGCAGCTTAGACGGACAGTCCACAGATACGCAGTATTTT. Amino acids: CASSLDGQSTDTQYF.

There are many counts of this clonotype. The chain employs TRBV7-2 and TRBJ2-5; D may be TRBD1 (6 bases). This CDR3 contains 14 residues. Germline V CDR1 and CDR2: SGHTA, FQGNSA. The V and J ends lost 4 bases and 4 bases respectively, with 13 bases between them. The CDR3 DNA reads TGTGCCAGCAGCTCGGTTATAGGGGGAGAGACCCAGTACTTC. Its protein is CASSSVIGGETQYF.

V gene TRBV20-1 combines with J gene TRBJ2-1; the D call may be TRBD1 or TRBD2 (5 bases each). The CDR3 spans 16 residues. CDR1 and CDR2 (germline): DFQATT, SNEGSKA (reference sequence). V dropped 5 bases and J dropped 3 bases, with 20 bases sitting between them. The CDR3, as DNA: TGCAGTGCTCAGCTCGGGGACGGGGATTTCTACAATGAGCAGTTCTTC. It yields the protein CSAQLGDGDFYNEQFF.

As for this clonotype: A clone one base away is much larger, so this may be a read error. A read error is likely, as this CDR3 ends without the conserved phenylalanine or tryptophan. The rearrangement joins TRBV28 to TRBJ2-1, with TRBD2 matching 16 bases. J was trimmed by 6 bases and V by 1 base; bases with no gene match: 9. In germline, CDR1 is MDHEN, CDR2 SYDVKM. The CDR3 totals 19 residues. In nucleotides, the CDR3 is TGTGCCAGCAGTTTATCTTGGGAGGGACTAGCGGGAGGGCCCAATGAGCAGTTCCTC. Encoded protein: CASSLSWEGLAGGPNEQFL.

The table lists this clonotype with many counts. This sequence joins TRBV11-2 and TRBJ2-5, with D tentatively TRBD2 (7 bases). V lost 5 bases and J 5 bases, leaving 12 bases between the germline ends. CDR3 length: 13 residues. Germline V CDR1 and CDR2: SGHAT, FQNNGV. The CDR3 reads CASSEGGGETQYF. The CDR3 nucleotides are TGTGCCAGCAGCGAAGGGGGGGGGGAGACCCAGTACTTC.

The rearrangement uses TRBV10-2 and TRBJ2-3; 12 bases agree with TRBD2. Matching the DNA end better, TRBJ2-5 makes the J call doubtful. Germline CDR1 is WSHSY and CDR2 is SAAADI. The CDR3 contains 15 residues. For the CDR3, the DNA is TGCGCCAGCAGTGAGTCGGGACTAGCGGGAGAGACCCAGTACTTC. Protein: CASSESGLAGETQYF.

This clonotype was seen only a few times. The V call is TRBV5-1, the J call TRBJ2-3, with a possible D match to TRBD1 (5 bases). Trimming removed 0 bases at V and 6 bases at J, with 11 bases between. CDR1 and CDR2 (germline): SGHRS, YFSETQ. The CDR3 loop spans 14 amino acids. The CDR3 protein is CASSLEGSRDTQYF. CDR3 DNA: TGCGCCAGCAGCTTGGAGGGGTCCAGGGATACGCAGTATTTT.

Turning to this clonotype: A much larger clonotype is one base distant, so this may be a read error. V is TRBV2 and J is TRBJ2-2; D is unresolved. Between the trimmed V and J ends, which lost 11 bases and 0 bases, there was a span of 13 bases. This CDR3 spans 14 amino acids. CDR1 SNHLY and CDR2 FYNNEI come from the germline V gene. In nucleotides, the CDR3 is TGTGCCGGCAAGGGCACGGCGAACACCGGGGAGCTGTTTTTT. It translates to CAGKGTANTGELFF.

The table lists this clonotype with many counts. The chain uses TRBV7-9 and TRBJ2-7, with TRBD2 identical over 16 bases. The CDR3 contains 17 residues. Germline assignment: CDR1 SEHNR and CDR2 FQNEAQ (reference sequence). The junction had 9 bases not matched to a gene; V was cut back by 5 bases and J by 5 bases. Written as DNA, the CDR3 is TGTGCCAGCAGCCCCGGGACTAGCGGGAGGGCCGTCCACGAGCAGTACTTC. Its translation: CASSPGTSGRAVHEQYF.

The chain has TRBV6-1 and TRBJ2-7; weak D call: TRBD2 (6 bases). Germline loops: CDR1 MNHNS, CDR2 SASEGT. V was trimmed by 6 bases and J by 5 bases, leaving 14 bases between them. The CDR3 totals 13 residues. The CDR3 reads CASREGLVHEQYF. The CDR3 bases are TGTGCCAGCAGGGAGGGACTGGTCCACGAGCAGTACTTC.

This clonotype came up many times. The V gene is TRBV18, the J gene TRBJ2-3; TRBD2 matches 10 bases. Unmatched junction bases numbered 5, after V lost 3 bases and J lost 2 bases. In germline, CDR1 is KGHSH, CDR2 LQKENI. The CDR3 length is 16 residues. The CDR3: CASSPSGTSATDTQYF. The CDR3 nucleotides are TGTGCCAGCTCACCTTCCGGGACTAGCGCCACAGATACGCAGTATTTT.